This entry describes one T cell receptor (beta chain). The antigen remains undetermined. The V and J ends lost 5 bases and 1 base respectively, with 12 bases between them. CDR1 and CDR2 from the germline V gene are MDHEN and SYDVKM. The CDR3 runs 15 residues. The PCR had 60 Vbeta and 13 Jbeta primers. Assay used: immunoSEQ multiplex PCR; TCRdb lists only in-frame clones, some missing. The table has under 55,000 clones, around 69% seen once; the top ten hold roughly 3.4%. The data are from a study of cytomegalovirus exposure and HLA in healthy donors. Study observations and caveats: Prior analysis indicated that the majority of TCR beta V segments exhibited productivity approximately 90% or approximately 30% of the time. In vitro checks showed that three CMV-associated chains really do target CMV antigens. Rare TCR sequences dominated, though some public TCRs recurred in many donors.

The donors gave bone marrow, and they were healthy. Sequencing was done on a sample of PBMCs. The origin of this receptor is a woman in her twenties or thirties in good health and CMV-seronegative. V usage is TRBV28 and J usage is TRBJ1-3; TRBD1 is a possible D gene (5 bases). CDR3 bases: TGTGCCAGCAGTACCGACAGATTTTCTGGAAACACCATATATTTT. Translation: CASSTDRFSGNTIYF.